The present entry profiles one T cell receptor (beta chain) with its context. Its cognate antigen is unknown. TCRdb independently ran MiXCR on the 5' RACE reads; one entry per CDR3 protein. The table has hundreds of thousands of distinct CDR3 sequences, 12% seen once. The record originates from a study of T cells after yellow fever vaccination. Study-level results: Compared with primary, the secondary response was weaker and peaked at day 5, not 15. Post-booster repertoires again held most primary-vaccination clones (approximately 96% CD4, 80% to 90% CD8). Few clonotypes appeared in both CD4 and CD8 compartments.

The CDR3 has 14 residues. The junction had 3 bases not matched to a gene; V was cut back by 3 bases and J by 0 bases. Germline V lookup: CDR1 SGHKS, CDR2 YYEKEE (reference sequence). The chain is built from TRBV5-5 and TRBJ2-7; 7 bases fit TRBD1. The origin of this receptor is a man aged 30-40 years who received the YFV17D yellow fever vaccine. This specimen was PBMCs, taken on the day of the yellow fever booster vaccination. CDR3 sequence reads: CASSSTGSSYEQYF. The CDR3, as DNA: TGTGCCAGCAGCTCGACAGGGAGCTCCTACGAGCAGTACTTC.